This T cell receptor beta chain derives from a study of blood T cells in healthy people across ages. Peripheral blood, approximately 10 milliliters per donor, was collected. The ends were cut back, 4 bases at V and 10 bases at J, with 21 bases in the middle. This CDR3 contains 15 residues. Germline lookup yields CDR1 SGHKS and CDR2 YYEKEE (reference sequence). General study findings and limits: No one knew whether donors had CMV, which possibly confounded expanded clonotype changes.

Next came a second PCR, run for about 7 to 12 cycles, which used a sample-barcoded 5' primer along with a J-beta primer mix. TCRdb used MiXCR to reprocess the 5' RACE reads, holding one entry per CDR3 protein. The sample holds approximately 1.5 million distinct CDR3 sequences, approximately 39% seen once. In its sample, this clonotype was seen once. Its antigen is still unknown. The chain recombines TRBV5-5 with TRBJ2-1; D call uncertain. The material sequenced was blood. The receptor comes from a woman younger than 35 in good health. The chain's CDR3 is CASSQDDRLQWEQFF. CDR3 coding DNA: TGTGCCAGCAGCCAGGACGACCGTCTTCAATGGGAGCAGTTCTTC.